The present TCR beta chain was sequenced within a study of blood T cell repertoires in COVID-19. The overall study: Sites in the United States, Italy and Spain provided acute and convalescent COVID-19 samples. PBMCs, B-cell-depleted T cells, or T cells were the source of the cDNA or gDNA that made up the material.

Authors' methods: Estimated nucleated cell counts came from reference gene primer amplification. Repertoires were generated with immunoSEQ multiplex PCR, while TCRdb's copy carries only in-frame clones and drops some. V and J calls and clone size come straight from that table; D and trimming were deduced from the DNA. The data show some 240,000 clones, 65% to 90% seen once. The origin of this receptor is a man aged 50 or older with active or convalescent COVID-19. The sequencing input was peripheral blood.

CDR3 DNA: TGTGCCAGCAGCTTAGCCTTCGGGACAGGAGCCTACGAGCAGTACTTC. Encoded protein: CASSLAFGTGAYEQYF. The chain has TRBV11-1 and TRBJ2-7; the match to TRBD1 covers 8 bases. CDR1 is SGHAT and CDR2 is FQDESV in the germline V gene (reference sequence). This CDR3 contains 16 residues. After removal of 0 bases from V and 2 bases from J, the junction contained 6 bases not matched to a gene.